One sample yielded the 14 T cell receptor beta chains listed below, sequenced in a study of beta chain features in type 1 diabetes. Expressed TCRB transcripts were sequenced because the isolated RNA had all been reverse transcribed beforehand. Method: immunoSEQ multiplex PCR; TCRdb's copy keeps in-frame clones and lacks some. The sample lists about 130,000 clones, about a tenth occurring once. Sequenced material: central memory CD4+ T cells from blood. The receptors were gathered from a man aged 18 to 29 in good health.

The V call is TRBV5-4, the J call TRBJ2-3; possibly TRBD2 for D (5 bases). This CDR3 is 13 amino acids long. CDR1 is SGHNT, CDR2 YYREEE, per germline (reference sequence). Trimming stripped 0 bases from V and 5 bases from J, with 7 bases between. The CDR3 protein is CASSLVGEDTQYF. The CDR3 bases are TGTGCCAGCAGCTTGGTGGGAGAAGATACGCAGTATTTT. Full variable domain (remainder filled in from reference TRBV5-4 and TRBJ2-3): ETGVTQSPTHLIKTRGQQVTLRCSSQSGHNTVSWYQQALGQGPQFIFQYYREEENGRGNFPPRFSGLQFPNYSSELNVNALELDDSALYLCASSLVGEDTQYFGPGTRLTVL.

V and J are TRBV5-4 and TRBJ2-4, with D possibly TRBD2 on 7 matching bases. V dropped 3 bases and J dropped 8 bases, with 18 bases sitting between them. Germline V gene sequence: CDR1 SGHNT, CDR2 YYREEE (reference sequence). The CDR3 is made up of 15 amino acids. DNA for the CDR3: TGTGCCAGCAGCTCCAAGGGGGGGCGCCTCGACATTCAGTACTTC. It translates to CASSSKGGRLDIQYF.

The chain couples TRBV14 to TRBJ1-1; TRBD1 matches 10 bases. The length of the CDR3 is 14 residues. The germline CDR1 and CDR2 sequences are SGHDN and FVKESK. Unmatched junction bases numbered 0, after V lost 4 bases and J lost 1 base. The CDR3 region is CASSRTGGNTEAFF. The CDR3 nucleotides are TGTGCCAGCAGCCGGACAGGGGGGAACACTGAAGCTTTCTTT.

This clone was picked up a small number of times. The chain carries TRBV6-5 and TRBJ1-5; a weak D match, TRBD1 (5 bases). Germline V gene data show CDR1 as MNHEY and CDR2 as SVGAGI. The CDR3 runs to 14 residues. The germline V and J ends were trimmed by 0 bases and 4 bases, with 7 bases remaining between them. The CDR3 region has the DNA TGTGCCAGCAGTTACTCGGGGGGGAATCAGCCCCAGCATTTT. Protein sequence: CASSYSGGNQPQHF.

This clone was counted between two and nine times. The chain has TRBV5-6 and TRBJ2-5, with a weak D call TRBD2 (6 bases). CDR1 SGHDT and CDR2 YYEEEE come from the germline V gene. Trimming shortened V by 5 bases and J by 1 base, and 15 bases separated the two germline ends. This CDR3 contains 15 residues. CDR3 residues: CASRIRLEVQETQYF. CDR3 sequence (DNA): TGTGCCAGCAGGATTAGACTAGAAGTCCAAGAGACCCAGTACTTC.

This chain connects TRBV6-5 to TRBJ2-7, with 9 bases aligning to TRBD1. Losses at the gene ends were 11 bases for V and 4 bases for J; bases not matched to a gene: 12. Germline V gives CDR1 MNHEY, CDR2 SVGAGI. The CDR3 spans 14 residues. In DNA form, the CDR3 reads TGTGCCGCCTCCCCCGGACAGGGGCCATACGAGCAGTACTTC. Protein: CAASPGQGPYEQYF.

V is TRBV5-1 and J is TRBJ1-1; D perhaps matches TRBD1 (6 bases). V lost 4 bases to trimming and J lost 1 base, with 11 bases between them. The CDR3 has 14 amino acids. The germline gives CDR1 SGHRS, CDR2 YFSETQ. This chain's CDR3 is CASSVGQPNTEAFF. CDR3 coding DNA: TGCGCCAGCAGCGTCGGACAGCCGAACACTGAAGCTTTCTTT.

This clone was counted a few times. The rearrangement links TRBV27 to TRBJ2-5; TRBD1 matches at 8 bases. Germline CDR1 reads MNHEY; CDR2 reads SMNVEV (reference sequence). The CDR3 runs to 18 residues. The V and J ends lost 5 bases and 5 bases, in that order; junction bases with no gene match: 19. The CDR3 region is CASSPAGGGFPRKETQYF. The CDR3 DNA sequence: TGTGCCAGCAGTCCCGCAGGGGGCGGATTCCCGCGGAAGGAGACCCAGTACTTC.

With respect to this clone: The sample has other DNA sequences that encode this CDR3 too. The chain carries TRBV6-5 and TRBJ1-5; TRBD1 aligns across 8 bases. The germline V gene has CDR1 MNHEY and CDR2 SVGAGI. Trimming removed 5 bases from V and 2 bases from J; junction bases left unmatched: 5. This CDR3 is built from 15 residues. CDR3 bases: TGTGCCAGCAGTCCCGGGACAGGCGGCAATCAGCCCCAGCATTTT. It is translated as CASSPGTGGNQPQHF.

V and J are TRBV2 and TRBJ2-1; tentative D call: TRBD1 (6 bases). Germline assignment: CDR1 SNHLY and CDR2 FYNNEI. The CDR3 consists of 16 residues. Trimming took 5 bases from V and 0 from J, leaving 14 bases between them. The DNA for the CDR3 is TGTGCCAGCAGTAACAGGGTTGGGGGCTCCTACAATGAGCAGTTCTTC. Its translation is CASSNRVGGSYNEQFF.

This clone was seen a handful of times. This rearrangement joins TRBV11-1 to TRBJ2-1, with 10 nucleotides matching TRBD2. The CDR3 has 17 residues. V lost 5 bases and J lost 4; bases outside the gene matches: 11. The V gene's germline CDR1 is SGHAT and CDR2 FQDESV (reference sequence). CDR3 region: CASSPVGASGGYNEQFF. The CDR3 region has the DNA TGTGCCAGCAGCCCAGTGGGGGCTAGCGGGGGTTACAATGAGCAGTTCTTC.

The CDR3 reads CASSEGQGSIYEQYF. The CDR3 DNA follows: TGTGCCAGCAGTGAAGGGCAGGGGTCCATATACGAGCAGTACTTC. J is TRBJ2-7 and V is TRBV2, with D perhaps matching TRBD1 (6 bases). The germline V and J ends were trimmed by 1 base and 4 bases, with 14 bases remaining between them. The CDR3 loop spans 15 amino acids. Germline V gives CDR1 SNHLY, CDR2 FYNNEI.

Notes on this clone: Distinct nucleotide sequences in the sample also encode this CDR3. The V and J genes are TRBV7-9 and TRBJ1-2; no reliable D call. Trimming shortened V by 1 base and J by 1 base, and 4 bases separated the two germline ends. Germline CDR1 and CDR2: SEHNR and FQNEAQ (reference sequence). This CDR3 region has 13 residues. CDR3 DNA: TGTGCCAGCAGCTTAGGCGGTAACTATGGCTACACCTTC. It yields the protein CASSLGGNYGYTF.

This clone was observed a handful of times. The gene calls are TRBV14 and TRBJ2-5; TRBD2 agrees at 10 bases. Looked up from germline, CDR1 is SGHDN and CDR2 is FVKESK. This CDR3 has 12 amino acids. V lost 4 bases to trimming and J lost 11 bases; unmatched junction nucleotides: 4. Here the CDR3 DNA reads TGTGCCAGCAGCCTTGGGACTAGCGCTCAGTACTTC. Residues: CASSLGTSAQYF.